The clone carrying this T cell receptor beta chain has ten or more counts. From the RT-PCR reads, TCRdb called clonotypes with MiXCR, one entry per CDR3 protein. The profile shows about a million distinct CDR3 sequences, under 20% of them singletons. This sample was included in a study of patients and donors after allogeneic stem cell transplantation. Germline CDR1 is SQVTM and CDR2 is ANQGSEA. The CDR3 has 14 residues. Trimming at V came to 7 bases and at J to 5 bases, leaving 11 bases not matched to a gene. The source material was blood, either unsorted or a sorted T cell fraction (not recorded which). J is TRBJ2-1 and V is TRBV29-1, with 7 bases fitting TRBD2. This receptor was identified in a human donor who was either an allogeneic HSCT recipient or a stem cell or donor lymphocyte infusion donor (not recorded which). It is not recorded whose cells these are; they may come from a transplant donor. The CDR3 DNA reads TGCAGCGCCTTAAAGCGGGGTCCCGACAATGAGCAGTTCTTC. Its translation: CSALKRGPDNEQFF.